The T cell receptor (beta chain) under discussion was sequenced for a study of blood T cells in healthy people across ages. In the case of this clonotype: Its antigen is unknown.

Germline loops: CDR1 GTSNPN, CDR2 SVGIG (reference sequence). The ends lost 4 bases at V and 8 bases at J; junction bases unmatched: 6. CDR3 length equals 13 residues. It was with a sample-barcoded 5' primer and a J-beta primer mix that a second PCR of about 7 to 12 cycles was run. A 12-random-nucleotide template-switch adaptor tagged each cDNA molecule. A single record per CDR3 protein comes from TCRdb applying MiXCR to the 5' RACE reads. The sample has about 1.4 million distinct CDR3 sequences, approximately 59% seen once; the top ten hold 6.7%. Study results and caveats: Naive T cell percentage by flow cytometry tracked strongly with beta diversity.

Isolation recovered at least 7 million PBMCs from every sample. The sequence was obtained from a young man in good health. The J gene is TRBJ1-4, the V gene TRBV30, with TRBD1 matching over 8 bases. The sequenced sample was blood. CDR3 loop: CAWTPGGAEKLFF. CDR3 in DNA: TGTGCCTGGACCCCAGGGGGCGCGGAAAAACTGTTTTTT. Full variable domain (rest looked up from reference TRBV30 and TRBJ1-4): SQTIHQWPATLVQPVGSPLSLECTVEGTSNPNLYWYRQAAGRGLQLLFYSVGIGQISSEVPQNLSASRPQDRQFILSSKKLLLSDSGFYLCAWTPGGAEKLFFGSGTQLSVL.